Listed below are T cell receptor beta chains from one sample, sequenced in a study of T-cell memory formation after mild COVID-19. Each CDR3 protein is one row after TCRdb ran MiXCR on the 5' RACE reads. The sample carries 300,000 or so distinct CDR3 sequences, 15% to 20% recorded once. The sample consisted of PBMCs or a T cell subset sorted from them (not recorded which). The receptors stem from a man between 18 and 35 years old who had mild COVID-19 (a few samples of this study predate the infection). Cell type and time point are not known. The CDR3 runs from the conserved cysteine through the conserved F or W. The order of the fields is clone size, V gene, J gene, D gene, CDR3 DNA, CDR3 protein. A D gene is named only where the DNA matches it firmly. Size is stated for part of the rows, as once, few or many counts, or as a class when the clone is expanded.

many	TRBV6-5	TRBJ1-1	.	TGTGCCAGCAGAAAGGGGGGGAGCACTGAAGCTTTCTTT	CASRKGGSTEAFF
.	TRBV2	TRBJ2-6	.	TGTGCCAGCGGGGCTTGGCCTATCGGGGCCAACGTCCTGACTTTC	CASGAWPIGANVLTF
few	TRBV7-2	TRBJ2-7	.	TGTGCCAGCAGCCTAGGCCCGGGGGGCACGTACGAGCAGTACTTC	CASSLGPGGTYEQYF
.	TRBV4-3	TRBJ2-3	.	TGCGCCAGCAGCCAAGTGAGGGGCACAGATACGCAGTATTTT	CASSQVRGTDTQYF
few	TRBV20-1	TRBJ2-5	.	TGCAGTGCTAGCGCTAGCCCTAGAGAGTACTTC	CSASASPREYF
many	TRBV6-1	TRBJ2-7	TRBD2	TGTGCCAGCAGCGAAGGCGGGGGCTCCTACGAGCAGTACTTC	CASSEGGGSYEQYF
few	TRBV2	TRBJ1-6	TRBD1	TGTGCCAGCGGATGGACAGGGGGCTCCTATAATTCACCCCTCCACTTT	CASGWTGGSYNSPLHF
few	TRBV7-3	TRBJ1-1	.	TGTGCCAGCAGCTTACAGGAAGGTGAAGCTTTCTTT	CASSLQEGEAFF
.	TRBV2	TRBJ1-5	.	TGTGCCAGCATATCCGAGGAGGCTCAGCCCCAGCATTTT	CASISEEAQPQHF
.	TRBV18	TRBJ2-2	.	TGTGCCAGCTCACCACTTCGGCTTCCGAACACCGGGGAGCTGTTTTTT	CASSPLRLPNTGELFF
many	TRBV7-9	TRBJ2-7	.	TGTGCCAGCAGCTTAGCCCCTCCCAAACAGGGACCCTACGAGCAGTACTTC	CASSLAPPKQGPYEQYF
.	TRBV12-5	TRBJ1-1	TRBD1	TGTGCTAGTGGTTTACAGGGGAGAGCTTTCTTT	CASGLQGRAFF
.	TRBV28	TRBJ1-5	TRBD1	TGTGCCAGCAGTTCAACCAATCTCAGGGGGAGCAATCAGCCCCAGCATTTT	CASSSTNLRGSNQPQHF
few	TRBV5-1	TRBJ2-5	TRBD2	TGCGCCAGCAGCTCAGGAGCGGGGAAAGAGACCCAGTACTTC	CASSSGAGKETQYF
.	TRBV6-2/TRBV6-3	TRBJ2-7	TRBD1	TGTGCCAGCAGAACAGGGGCCTACGAGCAGTACTTC	CASRTGAYEQYF
.	TRBV5-8	TRBJ2-2	.	TGTGCCAGGGACTACCGCAACACCGGGGAGCTGTTTTTT	CARDYRNTGELFF
.	TRBV4-3	TRBJ2-2	TRBD1	TGCGCCAGCAGCCGACTGACAGGGGAACCCGGGGAGCTGTTTTTT	CASSRLTGEPGELFF
many	TRBV6-6	TRBJ2-3	TRBD2	TGTGCCAGCAGCCTAGACATTACTAGCGGGACGAGCACAGATACGCAGTATTTT	CASSLDITSGTSTDTQYF
.	TRBV5-1	TRBJ1-6	.	TGCGCCAGCAGCCTTCAGGGCCAGGGAGATTCACCCCTCCACTTT	CASSLQGQGDSPLHF
once	TRBV27	TRBJ2-7	.	TGTGCCAGCAGTTTATCGCGCGAGAATTACTACGAGCAGTACTTC	CASSLSRENYYEQYF
.	TRBV5-1	TRBJ1-6	.	TGCGCCAGCAGCTTGGTCGGTTCAGGGAATAATTCACCCCTCCACTTT	CASSLVGSGNNSPLHF
.	TRBV20-1	TRBJ1-4	.	TGCAGTGCTAGAGATCTGGGTCGAGGGGGGAATAAACTGTTTTTT	CSARDLGRGGNKLFF
.	TRBV4-3	TRBJ1-5	.	TGCGCCAGCAGCCAAGATGTGTATCAGCCCCAGCATTTT	CASSQDVYQPQHF
few	TRBV4-1	TRBJ2-5	TRBD2	TGCGCCAGCAGCCCCTACGGGGGGGCAGTGGAGACCCAGTACTTC	CASSPYGGAVETQYF
many	TRBV12-3/TRBV12-4	TRBJ2-7	.	TGTGCCAGCAGCCAGGGGAACTCCTACGAGCAGTACTTC	CASSQGNSYEQYF
.	TRBV9	TRBJ1-2	.	TGTGCCAGCAGCGTAGGGAATCAGCCAAACTATGGCTACACCTTC	CASSVGNQPNYGYTF
few	TRBV18	TRBJ2-3	.	TGTGCCAGCTCACCACTAGATTCAGATACGCAGTATTTT	CASSPLDSDTQYF
few	TRBV24-1	TRBJ1-1	.	TGTGCCACCAGTGACCGGGACAATTGGGGCGCTGAAGCTTTCTTT	CATSDRDNWGAEAFF
.	TRBV5-4	TRBJ2-7	.	TGTGCCAGCACCCCGAACAATGGGGCCTACGAGCAGTACTTC	CASTPNNGAYEQYF
many	TRBV4-2	TRBJ2-7	.	TGTGCCAGCAGCCAAGAAGTGACAGGTCATTCCTACGAGCAGTACTTC	CASSQEVTGHSYEQYF
few	TRBV7-2	TRBJ2-2	.	TGTGCCAGCAGCGAAACGAACACCGGGGAGCTGTTTTTT	CASSETNTGELFF
few	TRBV12-3/TRBV12-4	TRBJ2-5	.	TGTGCCAGCAGTAGCGATGAGACCCAGTACTTC	CASSSDETQYF
few	TRBV12-3/TRBV12-4	TRBJ2-1	TRBD1	TGTGCCAGCGCCCGGACAGGGGGTCCCTACAATGAGCAGTTCTTC	CASARTGGPYNEQFF
few	TRBV7-8	TRBJ2-1	.	TGTGCCAGCAGCTTAGCCCGGACGGACTACAATGAGCAGTTCTTC	CASSLARTDYNEQFF
.	TRBV7-9	TRBJ1-5	.	TGTGCCAGCAGCAAGGACAGCAATCAGCCCCAGCATTTT	CASSKDSNQPQHF
few	TRBV6-2/TRBV6-3	TRBJ1-5	.	TGTGCCAGCAGCCAAATGGACAGAGGCTACAATCAGCCCCAGCATTTT	CASSQMDRGYNQPQHF
.	TRBV6-1	TRBJ1-1	.	TGTGCCAGCAGGTCGAGGGGATCCACTGAAGCTTTCTTT	CASRSRGSTEAFF
.	TRBV12-3/TRBV12-4	TRBJ1-6	.	TGTGCCAGCAGTTTTGGGCGGCGAAAAGCAGATTCACCCCTCCACTTT	CASSFGRRKADSPLHF
few	TRBV12-3/TRBV12-4	TRBJ2-7	.	TGTGCCAGCAGTTTCCCCGACCACTACGAGCAGTACTTC	CASSFPDHYEQYF
.	TRBV18	TRBJ2-1	.	TGTGCCAGCTCACCGCAGGGCGAGTATGAGCAGTTCTTC	CASSPQGEYEQFF
many	TRBV10-3	TRBJ2-5	TRBD2	TGTGCCACCCAATTAGCGGGGGCGACAGAGACCCAGTACTTC	CATQLAGATETQYF
.	TRBV20-1	TRBJ1-6	.	TGCAGTGCCACCCCTCGCCAGGGGCTAAATTCACCCCTCCACTTT	CSATPRQGLNSPLHF
many	TRBV5-5	TRBJ2-2	.	TGTGCCAGCAGCTTGTATATCGGGGAGCTGTTTTTT	CASSLYIGELFF
few	TRBV5-1	TRBJ2-1	.	TGCGCCAGCAGCTTGGCCGTTGGTACCTACAATGAGCAGTTCTTC	CASSLAVGTYNEQFF
.	TRBV6-5	TRBJ1-1	.	TGTGCCAGCACAGACAGATCGGTGACTGAAGCTTTCTTT	CASTDRSVTEAFF
few	TRBV12-3/TRBV12-4	TRBJ2-3	.	TGTGCCAGCAGTTTTCTGGGGGCGCAGGCAGATACGCAGTATTTT	CASSFLGAQADTQYF
many	TRBV12-3/TRBV12-4	TRBJ2-3	TRBD2	TGTGCCAGCAGTCTGAGGGACTACACAGATACGCAGTATTTT	CASSLRDYTDTQYF
many	TRBV4-3	TRBJ2-2	.	TGCGCCAGCAGCCAAGAACGGACTGCACCCCTGAACACCGGGGAGCTGTTTTTT	CASSQERTAPLNTGELFF
few	TRBV6-5	TRBJ2-1	TRBD2	TGTGCCACCCGACTAGCGGGGGGGCAACCCTACAATGAGCAGTTCTTC	CATRLAGGQPYNEQFF